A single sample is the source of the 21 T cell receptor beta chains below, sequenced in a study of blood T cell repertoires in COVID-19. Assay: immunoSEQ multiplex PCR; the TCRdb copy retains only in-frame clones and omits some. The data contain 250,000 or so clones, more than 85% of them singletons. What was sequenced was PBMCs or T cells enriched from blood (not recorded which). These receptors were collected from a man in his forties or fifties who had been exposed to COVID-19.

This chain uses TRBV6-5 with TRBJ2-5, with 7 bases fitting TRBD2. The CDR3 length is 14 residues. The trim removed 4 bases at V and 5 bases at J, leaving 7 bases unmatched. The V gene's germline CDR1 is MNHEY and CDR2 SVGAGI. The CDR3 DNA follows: TGTGCCAGCAGTTCGAACCAGGGAGGGGAGACCCAGTACTTC. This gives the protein CASSSNQGGETQYF.

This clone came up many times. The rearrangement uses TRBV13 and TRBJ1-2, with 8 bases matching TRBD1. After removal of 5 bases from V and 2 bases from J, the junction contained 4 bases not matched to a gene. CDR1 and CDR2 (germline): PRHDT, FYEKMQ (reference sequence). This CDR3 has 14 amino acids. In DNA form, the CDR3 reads TGTGCCAGCAGCACCTGGACAGGGAACTATGGCTACACCTTC. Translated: CASSTWTGNYGYTF.

CDR3 protein: CAWTPGLSTDTQYF. Written as DNA, the CDR3 is TGTGCCTGGACCCCGGGACTGAGCACAGATACGCAGTATTTT. The chain combines TRBV30 with TRBJ2-3, with a tentative D call TRBD2 (6 bases). This CDR3 spans 14 amino acids. Germline assignment: CDR1 GTSNPN and CDR2 SVGIG (reference sequence). V was clipped by 4 bases and J by 0 bases, with 11 bases between them.

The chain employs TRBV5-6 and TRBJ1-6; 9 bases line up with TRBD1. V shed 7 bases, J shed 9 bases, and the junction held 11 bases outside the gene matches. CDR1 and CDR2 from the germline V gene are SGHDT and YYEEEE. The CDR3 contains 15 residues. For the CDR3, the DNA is TGTGCCAGCTCCCCACAGGGGGCGTGGGCTTCACCCCTCCACTTT. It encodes CASSPQGAWASPLHF.

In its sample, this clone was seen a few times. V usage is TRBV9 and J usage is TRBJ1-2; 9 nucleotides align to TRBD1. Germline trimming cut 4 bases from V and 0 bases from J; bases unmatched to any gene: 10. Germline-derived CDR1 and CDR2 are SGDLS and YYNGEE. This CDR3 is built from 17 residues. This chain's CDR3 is CASSPRDRVQSNYGYTF. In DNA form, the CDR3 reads TGTGCCAGCAGCCCCCGGGACAGGGTACAATCTAACTATGGCTACACCTTC.

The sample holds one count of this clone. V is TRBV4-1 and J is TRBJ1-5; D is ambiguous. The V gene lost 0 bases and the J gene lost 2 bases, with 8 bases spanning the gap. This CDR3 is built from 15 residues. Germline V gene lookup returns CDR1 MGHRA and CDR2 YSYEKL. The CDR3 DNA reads TGCGCCAGCAGCCAAGATGGAGTAGGCAATCAGCCCCAGCATTTT. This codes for CASSQDGVGNQPQHF.

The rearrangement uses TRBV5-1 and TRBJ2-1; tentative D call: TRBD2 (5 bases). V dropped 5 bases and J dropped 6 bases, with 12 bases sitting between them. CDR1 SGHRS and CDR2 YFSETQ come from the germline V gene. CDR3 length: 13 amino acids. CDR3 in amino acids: CASSREFSNEQFF. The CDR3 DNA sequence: TGCGCCAGCAGTAGGGAGTTCTCCAATGAGCAGTTCTTC.

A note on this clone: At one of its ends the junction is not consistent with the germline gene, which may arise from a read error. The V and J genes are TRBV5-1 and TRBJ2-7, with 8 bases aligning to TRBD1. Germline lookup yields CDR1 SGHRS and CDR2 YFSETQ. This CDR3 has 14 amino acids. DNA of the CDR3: TGCGCCAGCAGCGAAGGGACAGGCTCCCACGAGCAGTACTTC. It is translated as CASSEGTGSHEQYF.

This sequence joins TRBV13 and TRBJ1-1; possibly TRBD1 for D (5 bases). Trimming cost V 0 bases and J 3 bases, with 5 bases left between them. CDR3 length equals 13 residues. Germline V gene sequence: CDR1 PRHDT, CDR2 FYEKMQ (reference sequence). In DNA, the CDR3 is TGTGCCAGCAGCTTAGGAGGGGACACTGAAGCTTTCTTT. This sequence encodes CASSLGGDTEAFF.

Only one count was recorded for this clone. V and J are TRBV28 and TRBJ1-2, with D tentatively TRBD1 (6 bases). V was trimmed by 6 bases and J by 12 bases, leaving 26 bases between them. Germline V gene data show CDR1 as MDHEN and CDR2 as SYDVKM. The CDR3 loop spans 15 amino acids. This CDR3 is CASSSPPDRIKGDTF. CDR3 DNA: TGTGCCAGCAGCTCTCCTCCTGACAGGATCAAGGGGGACACCTTC.

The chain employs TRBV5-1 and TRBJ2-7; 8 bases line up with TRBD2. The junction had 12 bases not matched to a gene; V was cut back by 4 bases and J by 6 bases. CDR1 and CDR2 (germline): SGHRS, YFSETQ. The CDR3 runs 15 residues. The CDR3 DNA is TGCGCCAGCAGCGTCCGGGACGGGAGGGCCTCCGAGCAGTACTTC. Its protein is CASSVRDGRASEQYF. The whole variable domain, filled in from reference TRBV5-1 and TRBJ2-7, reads KAGVTQTPRYLIKTRGQQVTLSCSPISGHRSVSWYQQTPGQGLQFLFEYFSETQRNKGNFPGRFSGRQFSNSRSEMNVSTLELGDSALYLCASSVRDGRASEQYFGPGTRLTVT.

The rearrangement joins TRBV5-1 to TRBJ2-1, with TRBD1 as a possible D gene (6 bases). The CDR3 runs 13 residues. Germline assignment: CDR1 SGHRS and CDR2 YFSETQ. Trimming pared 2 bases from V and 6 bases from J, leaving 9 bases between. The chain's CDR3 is CASSFGGPNEQFF. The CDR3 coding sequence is TGCGCCAGCAGCTTTGGGGGCCCCAATGAGCAGTTCTTC.

Here the CDR3 reads CASSPRTPGYEQYF. The CDR3, as DNA: TGTGCCAGCTCACCCCGGACACCCGGCTACGAGCAGTACTTC. The chain employs TRBV18 and TRBJ2-7; TRBD1 is a possible D gene (5 bases). The CDR3 loop spans 14 amino acids. Trimming cost V 3 bases and J 3 bases, with 12 bases left between them. Germline-derived CDR1 and CDR2 are KGHSH and LQKENI.

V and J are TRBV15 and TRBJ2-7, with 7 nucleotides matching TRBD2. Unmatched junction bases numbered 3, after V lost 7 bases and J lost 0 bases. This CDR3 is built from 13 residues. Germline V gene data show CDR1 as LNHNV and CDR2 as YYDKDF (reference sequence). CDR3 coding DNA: TGTGCCACCACTAGCGGAGCCTCCTACGAGCAGTACTTC. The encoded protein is CATTSGASYEQYF. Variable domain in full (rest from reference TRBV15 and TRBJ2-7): DAMVIQNPRYQVTQFGKPVTLSCSQTLNHNVMYWYQQKSSQAPKLLFHYYDKDFNNEADTPDNFQSRRPNTSFCFLDIRSPGLGDTAMYLCATTSGASYEQYFGPGTRLTVT.

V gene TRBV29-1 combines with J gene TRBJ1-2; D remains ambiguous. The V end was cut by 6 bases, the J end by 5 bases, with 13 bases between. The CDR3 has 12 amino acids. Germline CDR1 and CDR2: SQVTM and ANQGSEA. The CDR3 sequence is CSVGGAPYGYTF. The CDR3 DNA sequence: TGCAGCGTAGGAGGAGCCCCTTATGGCTACACCTTC.

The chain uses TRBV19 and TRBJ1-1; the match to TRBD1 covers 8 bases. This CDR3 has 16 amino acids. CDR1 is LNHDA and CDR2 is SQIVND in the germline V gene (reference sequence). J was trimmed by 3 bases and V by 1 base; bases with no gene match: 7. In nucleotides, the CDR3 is TGTGCCAGTAGTATAGTGGGCAGGGGGCGGGACACTGAAGCTTTCTTT. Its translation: CASSIVGRGRDTEAFF.

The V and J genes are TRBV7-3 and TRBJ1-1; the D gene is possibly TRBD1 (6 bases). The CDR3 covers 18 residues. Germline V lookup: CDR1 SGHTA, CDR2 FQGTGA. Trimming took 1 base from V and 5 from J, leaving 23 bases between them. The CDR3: CASSLRPPGAGMRTEAFF. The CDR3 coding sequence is TGTGCCAGCAGCTTAAGGCCCCCAGGGGCAGGGATGAGGACTGAAGCTTTCTTT.

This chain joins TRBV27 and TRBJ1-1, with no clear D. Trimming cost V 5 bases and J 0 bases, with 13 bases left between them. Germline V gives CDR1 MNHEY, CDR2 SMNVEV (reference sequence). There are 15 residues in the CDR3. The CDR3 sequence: CASSLGGQMNTEAFF. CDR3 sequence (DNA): TGTGCCAGCAGTCTAGGCGGGCAGATGAACACTGAAGCTTTCTTT.

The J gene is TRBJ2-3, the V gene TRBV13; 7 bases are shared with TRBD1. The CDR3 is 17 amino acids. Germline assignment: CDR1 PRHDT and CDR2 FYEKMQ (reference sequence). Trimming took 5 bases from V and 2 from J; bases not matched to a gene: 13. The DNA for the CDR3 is TGTGCCAGCAGCCTCCGGACAGGTCTCATTATCACAGATACGCAGTATTTT. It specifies CASSLRTGLIITDTQYF.

The DNA of the CDR3 is TGTGCCAGCAGTCCCCGGACAGGGGCTGACTACGAGCAGTACTTC. Its protein is CASSPRTGADYEQYF. The V and J genes are TRBV6-5 and TRBJ2-7; 9 bases line up with TRBD1. Germline values: CDR1 MNHEY, CDR2 SVGAGI. CDR3 size: 15 residues. Trimming took 5 bases from V and 3 from J; bases not matched to a gene: 8.

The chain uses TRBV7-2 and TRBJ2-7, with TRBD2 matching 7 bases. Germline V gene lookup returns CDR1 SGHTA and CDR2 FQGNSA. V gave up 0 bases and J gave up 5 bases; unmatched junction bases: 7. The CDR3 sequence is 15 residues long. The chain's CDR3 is CASSLAGLRENEQYF. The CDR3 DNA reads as TGTGCCAGCAGCTTAGCGGGTTTGCGGGAGAACGAGCAGTACTTC.